These 18 T cell receptor beta chains share one sample of origin, sequenced in a study of Ad26.COV2.S vaccination and SARS-CoV-2 variants. Sample treatment: 15 to 20 received Ad26.COV2.S at low or high dose, single or two shots; about five received placebo; per-sample allocation not given. Sampling took place 63 days after the first vaccine or placebo injection. Libraries were prepared by immunoSEQ multiplex PCR; TCRdb keeps only in-frame clonotypes and omits some of them. The sample holds 200,000 to 250,000 clones; roughly 90% are singletons and the top ten take over 8.5%. Specimen: peripheral blood, collected in a trial of Ad26.COV2.S vaccine versus placebo. The receptors shown here come from a person between 18 and 65 years old who received the Ad26.COV2.S COVID-19 vaccine or a placebo.

This chain connects TRBV5-1 to TRBJ2-2; D uncertain. The V gene's germline CDR1 is SGHRS and CDR2 YFSETQ. The CDR3 has 14 amino acids. The ends were cut back, 4 bases at V and 2 bases at J, with 9 bases in the middle. The CDR3 nucleotides read TGCGCCAGCAGCCCCCAGGCTAACACCGGGGAGCTGTTTTTT. Translation gives CASSPQANTGELFF.

The gene calls are TRBV19 and TRBJ1-5; 7 nucleotides align to TRBD1. The V and J ends lost 6 bases and 0 bases, in that order; junction bases with no gene match: 5. Germline CDR1 LNHDA, CDR2 SQIVND (reference sequence). The CDR3 consists of 15 residues. The CDR3 DNA sequence: TGTGCCAGTAGGAGGGGACAGAATAGCAATCAGCCCCAGCATTTT. It translates to CASRRGQNSNQPQHF.

CDR3 loop: CASSQEGTSGTNTGELFF. The CDR3 region has the DNA TGTGCCAGCAGCCAAGAGGGGACTAGCGGCACGAACACCGGGGAGCTGTTTTTT. This sequence joins TRBV4-2 and TRBJ2-2; 11 positions match TRBD2. CDR1 and CDR2 from the germline V gene are LGHNA and YNFKEQ. The length of the CDR3 is 18 residues. The trim removed 0 bases at V and 0 bases at J, leaving 3 bases unmatched.

The rearrangement uses TRBV6-5 and TRBJ1-1; D gene ambiguous. The CDR3 length is 12 residues. The V and J ends lost 4 bases and 12 bases respectively, with 15 bases between them. From germline, CDR1 is MNHEY and CDR2 SVGAGI. This CDR3 is CASSSDLRHPFF. The DNA for the CDR3 is TGTGCCAGCAGTTCGGACCTACGCCACCCTTTCTTT.

The genes are TRBV6-6 and TRBJ1-2; the D is unclear. The V end was cut by 0 bases, the J end by 0 bases, with 11 bases between. The CDR3 runs 16 residues. Germline-derived CDR1 and CDR2 are MNHNY and SVGAGI (reference sequence). The CDR3 spells CASSYSIARTNYGYTF. CDR3 DNA sequence: TGTGCCAGCAGTTACTCGATAGCCAGGACTAACTATGGCTACACCTTC.

This rearrangement joins TRBV27 to TRBJ2-7; D gene unclear. V was trimmed by 7 bases and J by 3 bases, leaving 7 bases between them. Germline CDR1 and CDR2: MNHEY and SMNVEV (reference sequence). The CDR3 covers 11 residues. The CDR3 loop reads CASTAGYEQYF. DNA of the CDR3: TGTGCCAGCACGGCTGGCTACGAGCAGTACTTC.

This clone was observed once. This chain connects TRBV6-2 or TRBV6-3 to TRBJ1-5; possible D gene TRBD1, 6 bases. This CDR3 has 17 residues. Trimming stripped 5 bases from V and 4 bases from J, with 21 bases between. Germline loops: CDR1 MNHEY, CDR2 SVGEGT. For the CDR3, the DNA is TGTGCCAGCAGTCCCAACAGGGTCCCGATGGAGAATCAGCCCCAGCATTTT. It translates to CASSPNRVPMENQPQHF.

This clone has only one observation. The gene calls are TRBV14 and TRBJ1-2, with 9 bases that match TRBD1. V lost 4 bases to trimming and J lost 4 bases; unmatched junction nucleotides: 7. The CDR3 has 15 residues. CDR1 is SGHDN and CDR2 is FVKESK in the germline V gene. In DNA form, the CDR3 reads TGTGCCAGCAGCCGAACAGGGGGCGCTGTCTATGGCTACACCTTC. This codes for CASSRTGGAVYGYTF.

The table lists this clone with a count of one. The chain links TRBV7-9 to TRBJ2-7, with a weak D call TRBD1 (6 bases). Germline V gene lookup returns CDR1 SEHNR and CDR2 FQNEAQ (reference sequence). The CDR3 extends over 13 amino acids. V lost 5 bases and J lost 4, with 12 bases in between. The CDR3 region is CASSAGTRYEQYF. CDR3 DNA: TGTGCCAGCAGCGCAGGGACACGGTACGAGCAGTACTTC.

This chain connects TRBV19 to TRBJ1-6; D is perhaps TRBD1 (5 bases). V gave up 5 bases and J gave up 9 bases, with 8 bases separating them. CDR1 LNHDA and CDR2 SQIVND come from the germline V gene (reference sequence). The CDR3 is 12 amino acids. The CDR3 DNA reads as TGTGCCAGTAGTTCCCAGGGTTCACCCCTCCACTTT. Its protein is CASSSQGSPLHF.

The CDR3 loop is CASWRSSGASPGGELFF. The CDR3 DNA is TGTGCCAGTTGGAGGTCTAGCGGGGCCTCCCCCGGAGGGGAGCTGTTTTTT. The chain uses TRBV19 and TRBJ2-2; 9 nucleotides agree with TRBD2. The CDR3 is 17 residues long. Germline CDR1 and CDR2: LNHDA and SQIVND (reference sequence). With 8 bases clipped from V and 8 bases from J, the junction kept 18 bases outside the gene matches.

This chain uses TRBV5-1 with TRBJ2-2; no reliable D call. V was trimmed by 1 base and J by 2 bases, leaving 0 bases between them. The CDR3 is 12 amino acids. Germline CDR1 SGHRS, CDR2 YFSETQ. Here the CDR3 DNA reads TGCGCCAGCAGCTTGAACACCGGGGAGCTGTTTTTT. This encodes CASSLNTGELFF.

The chain recombines TRBV2 with TRBJ1-6; D is unclear. This CDR3 is 15 amino acids long. Germline V lookup: CDR1 SNHLY, CDR2 FYNNEI. V dropped 2 bases and J dropped 6 bases, with 11 bases sitting between them. The CDR3 region has the DNA TGTGCCAGCAGTGAACGCGGTCAGATTAATTCACCCCTCCACTTT. This encodes CASSERGQINSPLHF.

A remark on this clone: The same CDR3 also results from other DNA sequences found in this sample. The V gene is TRBV10-3, the J gene TRBJ1-1, with 8 nucleotides matching TRBD1. CDR1 is ENHRY, CDR2 SYGVKD, per germline. Trimming cost V 6 bases and J 2 bases; bases outside gene matches: 2. This CDR3 spans 13 amino acids. CDR3 amino acids: CAISGQGNTEAFF. CDR3 DNA sequence: TGTGCCATCAGCGGACAGGGTAACACTGAAGCTTTCTTT.

This sequence joins TRBV28 and TRBJ1-6; possibly TRBD1 for D (6 bases). The CDR3 consists of 15 residues. Germline CDR1 MDHEN, CDR2 SYDVKM. Trimming took 1 base from V and 5 from J, leaving 9 bases between them. The CDR3 is CASSLYGGDNSPLHF. The DNA of the CDR3 is TGTGCCAGCAGTTTATACGGGGGCGATAATTCACCCCTCCACTTT.

This rearrangement joins TRBV12-3 or TRBV12-4 to TRBJ1-1; D possibly corresponds to TRBD1 (5 bases). The V end lost 6 bases, the J end lost 4 bases, and 12 bases lay between the germline ends. CDR3 length: 13 amino acids. In DNA form, the CDR3 reads TGTGCCAGCAGATCAGGGCCCGGCACTGAAGCTTTCTTT. It encodes CASRSGPGTEAFF.

This chain links TRBV25-1 with TRBJ1-2; tentatively, D is TRBD1 (5 bases). V lost 3 bases to trimming and J lost 8 bases, with 19 bases between them. CDR1 MGHDK and CDR2 SYGVNS come from the germline V gene. The CDR3 has 15 residues. CDR3 nucleotides: TGTGCCAGCAGTGAGGGGTTGACAGCCCTTGAAGGCTACACCTTC. It specifies CASSEGLTALEGYTF.

The CDR3 nucleotides are TGTGCCAGCAGCCGCCTAGTCTCGGGGGCTGATACGCAGTATTTT. This gives the protein CASSRLVSGADTQYF. This chain connects TRBV5-6 to TRBJ2-3, with D perhaps matching TRBD1 or TRBD2 (6 bases each). This CDR3 contains 15 residues. V was clipped by 4 bases and J by 6 bases, with 18 bases between them. Germline-derived CDR1 and CDR2 are SGHDT and YYEEEE. Looking up the rest from reference TRBV5-6 and TRBJ2-3 gives the full variable domain: DAGVTQSPTHLIKTRGQQVTLRCSPKSGHDTVSWYQQALGQGPQFIFQYYEEEERQRGNFPDRFSGHQFPNYSSELNVNALLLGDSALYLCASSRLVSGADTQYFGPGTRLTVL.